The source of this T cell receptor (beta chain) is a study of CD8+ T cells in alopecia areata (dated by TCRdb to between 2017 and 2018). Background on the whole study: Treated patients were enrolled in an open-label pilot trial of oral tofacitinib, 5 to 10 mg twice daily, for moderate-to-severe alopecia areata. Tofacitinib was given for 6 to 18 months, followed by 6 months of follow-up off drug to assess delayed response and recurrence. For the treated patients, the SALT score, which quantifies what percentage of scalp surface area is affected, served as the measure of disease severity. To study T cell clonal expansion in alopecia areata, the researchers applied high-throughput TCRbeta sequencing to both the C3H/HeJ mouse model and human patients. Human TCRbeta sequencing covered scalp tissue and sorted CD4+ and CD8+ peripheral blood T cells from patchy and totalis/universalis alopecia areata patients and healthy controls. Tofacitinib-treated patients had biopsies at baseline and at 4 and 24 weeks of treatment, with a later scalp biopsy in several patients. Scalp clonality was compared across normal scalp (n=4), patchy alopecia areata scalp (n=8), and alopecia totalis/universalis scalp (n=8). RNA was obtained with the PAXgene miRNA kit for fixed scalp, the miRNeasy kit for PBMCs, and the RNeasy kit for mouse skin. TCRbeta CDR3 regions were amplified by immunoSEQ multiplex PCR with 35 Vbeta forward and 13 Jbeta reverse primers. Findings and caveats that apply to the study as a whole: Higher clonality and more expanded CD8+ clones were observed in lesional scalp than in normal scalp, particularly in alopecia totalis/universalis, a finding suggestive of antigenic drive. Unlike mouse skin, which is dominated by gammadelta T cells, normal human skin has resident alphabeta T cells that are also sequenced, and this complicates analysis of the scalp TCR repertoire. Shared TCR sequences between patients were less evident than in mice, which may be partly attributable to HLA diversity in the patient population. Scalp clonality and the number of expanded CD8+ clones among the top 100 scalp clones were significantly decreased by tofacitinib. The treated cohort was small, with a single nonresponder, so links between baseline CD8+ expansion and response need larger studies. During tofacitinib treatment, many expanded lesional clones stuck around in both scalp and blood, and this persistence may partly explain why relapse happens after treatment is stopped.

To prepare the library, the immunoSEQ multiplex PCR assay was applied. To provide template for TCR sequencing, every sample had RNA extracted and reverse transcribed into cDNA. First-strand cDNA was synthesized with SuperScript III using a 2:1 mix of oligo-dT and random hexamers. A synthetic immune receptor repertoire was used to gauge amplification bias, and whatever bias remained was removed computationally. For the original study's pipeline: Raw reads were preprocessed to remove errors, and CDR3 was defined by IMGT conventions from the conserved cysteine to phenylalanine. Clonality was computed as 1 minus the Shannon entropy, with the entropy normalized by log2 of the number of productive unique TCRs. Scalp TCRbeta sequences were cross-referenced with sorted blood CD4 and CD8 repertoires so that the CD4 or CD8 identity of scalp clones could be inferred. This is the immuneACCESS table as TCRdb keeps it, with only in-frame sequences that have V and J called. A part of the clones is gone; compared with another copy, unresolved V genes explain less than half, and the rest is unexplained. That table furnishes V, J and clone size, whereas the DNA furnished D and trimming. The sample table shows 120,000 or so clones, and around 60% are seen once. The top ten constitute 4.5% to 6% of the sample.

As to this clone: The antigen it recognizes is unknown. No base quality information exists; no much larger clone differs at one position.

This sample's time point label indicates: less than five weeks on oral tofacitinib. The treatment or condition tag for this specimen amounts to: oral pan-JAK inhibitor, 5-10 mg twice daily. From alopecia areata patients, peripheral blood was collected along with lesional scalp punch biopsies. PBMCs were isolated by density centrifugation and stained for CD3, CD4 and CD8, and CD4+ and CD8+ T cells were sorted on a FACSAria. The sample consisted of CD4+ T cells sorted from blood, taken at week 4, from a patient treated with tofacitinib. This clonotype originated in a human donor with alopecia areata.

The DNA sequence follows: TGCGCCAGCAGCTTGGATACAGGGAAAGAGACCCAGTACTTC. Translated, this is CASSLDTGKETQYF. The receptor chain draws on TRBV5-1 and TRBJ2-5; TRBD1 is perhaps the D gene, given 6 matching bases. Trimming at the junction amounts to 0 bases on V and 3 bases on J, and the germline ends lie 9 bases apart. The CDR3 measures 14 amino acids from cysteine to phenylalanine. Only the CDR3 region is kept as DNA, spanning 42 bases read in frame from base 1. The germline V gene sets CDR1 to SGHRS and CDR2 to YFSETQ.